The 25 T cell receptor beta chains below come from one sample, sequenced in a study of T cells after posttransplantation cyclophosphamide. The protocol was immunoSEQ multiplex PCR, while the TCRdb copy is restricted to in-frame clones and leaves out a portion. The sample holds under 50,000 clones, and no clone turns up only once. Source material: PBMCs. The receptors stem from a woman aged 45-59 years in good health and a related stem cell transplant donor.

This clone has a count of ten or more. The chain links TRBV7-9 to TRBJ1-4; D not certain. Trimming cost V 5 bases and J 0 bases, with 10 bases left between them. Germline values: CDR1 SEHNR, CDR2 FQNEAQ (reference sequence). This CDR3 is built from 15 residues. CDR3 nucleotides: TGTGCCAGCAGCCCCGGTGAAGCAACTAATGAAAAACTGTTTTTT. Translated: CASSPGEATNEKLFF.

This clone came up a few times. The rearrangement links TRBV2 to TRBJ2-5; 10 nucleotides match TRBD2. The last part of the DNA fits TRBJ2-7 better; the J call may be wrong. The CDR3 extends over 14 amino acids. Germline-derived CDR1 and CDR2 are SNHLY and FYNNEI. The DNA for the CDR3 is TGTGCCAGCAGTGAAGAAGCGGGAGGGGGCGAGCAGTACTTC. Encoded protein: CASSEEAGGGEQYF.

This clone has a count of ten or more. The V and J genes are TRBV7-8 and TRBJ1-1; 9 bases are a match to TRBD1. Trimming took 3 bases from V and 5 from J; bases not matched to a gene: 4. This CDR3 spans 14 amino acids. Germline CDR1 SGHVS, CDR2 FQNEAQ. CDR3: CASSFWDRVTEAFF. The DNA of the CDR3 is TGTGCCAGCAGCTTCTGGGACAGGGTGACTGAAGCTTTCTTT.

The J gene is TRBJ2-3, the V gene TRBV7-9; possible D gene TRBD2, 7 bases. This CDR3 is 17 amino acids long. Germline-derived CDR1 and CDR2 are SEHNR and FQNEAQ (reference sequence). Deletions cut 5 bases from V and 6 bases from J, with 24 bases between. CDR3 protein: CASSAYWTRGIDDTQYF. The CDR3 coding sequence is TGTGCCAGCAGCGCCTATTGGACTAGGGGGATTGATGATACGCAGTATTTT.

This clone was recorded at least ten times. The chain links TRBV29-1 to TRBJ2-7; the match to TRBD1 covers 9 bases. Germline CDR1 SQVTM, CDR2 ANQGSEA. The CDR3 consists of 14 residues. Trimming took 5 bases from V and 3 from J; bases not matched to a gene: 8. Written as DNA, the CDR3 is TGCAGCGTTAGGACCGGGACAGGGAACTACGAGCAGTACTTC. Translation gives CSVRTGTGNYEQYF.

The J gene is TRBJ2-7, the V gene TRBV10-3, with 10 bases that match TRBD1. This CDR3 has 15 residues. Germline V gene data show CDR1 as ENHRY and CDR2 as SYGVKD. V shed 6 bases and J 5 bases; nucleotides not matched to a gene: 10. This CDR3 is CAIRPGQGIRNEQYF. The DNA of the CDR3 is TGTGCCATCAGGCCGGGACAGGGGATTAGGAACGAGCAGTACTTC.

Ten or more counts support this clone. The J gene is TRBJ1-4, the V gene TRBV4-2; TRBD1 aligns across 9 bases. Unmatched junction bases numbered 7, after V lost 3 bases and J lost 8 bases. Germline lookup yields CDR1 LGHNA and CDR2 YNFKEQ. This CDR3 is 15 amino acids long. Here the CDR3 DNA reads TGTGCCAGCAGCCAGATACAGGGGGCATGGGAAAAACTGTTTTTT. It translates to CASSQIQGAWEKLFF.

Regarding this clone: This may arise from a read error, as a much more abundant clone is one base away. The chain carries TRBV18 and TRBJ1-2; a possible D gene is TRBD1 (6 bases). The ends were cut back, 3 bases at V and 6 bases at J, with 11 bases in the middle. Germline V gene lookup returns CDR1 KGHSH and CDR2 LQKENI. The length of the CDR3 is 13 residues. CDR3 nucleotide sequence: TGTGCCAGCTCACCCGACAGGAACCATGGCTACACCTTC. Translated: CASSPDRNHGYTF.

The sample holds many counts of this clone. V gene TRBV10-3 combines with J gene TRBJ1-2; TRBD1 agrees at 7 bases. V trimming: 5 bases; J trimming: 8 bases; junction bases outside the gene matches: 8. The CDR3 has 13 residues. From germline, CDR1 is ENHRY and CDR2 SYGVKD. Here the CDR3 DNA reads TGTGCCATCAGTCGGCAGGGGACAGAGGGCTACACCTTC. Amino acids: CAISRQGTEGYTF.

This clone was recorded at least ten times. The chain couples TRBV6-1 to TRBJ2-7, with D perhaps matching TRBD2 (5 bases). Germline values: CDR1 MNHNS, CDR2 SASEGT. V was clipped by 7 bases and J by 3 bases, with 13 bases between them. The CDR3 contains 13 residues. The CDR3 coding sequence is TGTGCCAGCATTAAGGACGGGAACTACGAGCAGTACTTC. This gives the protein CASIKDGNYEQYF.

By its share, this clone is medium-sized. This sample includes further DNA sequences coding for the same CDR3. This rearrangement joins TRBV19 to TRBJ1-5; D may be TRBD1 (5 bases). The germline V gene has CDR1 LNHDA and CDR2 SQIVND (reference sequence). This CDR3 spans 14 amino acids. V was shortened by 5 bases and J by 4 bases, with 12 bases between the two germline ends. The CDR3 DNA reads TGTGCCAGTAGTCCGGGGACTGATAATCAGCCCCAGCATTTT. Its protein product is CASSPGTDNQPQHF.

This clone was recorded many times. This sequence joins TRBV5-1 and TRBJ2-3, with TRBD2 identical over 8 bases. The germline V gene has CDR1 SGHRS and CDR2 YFSETQ. CDR3 length: 15 amino acids. The junction had 7 bases not matched to a gene; V was cut back by 5 bases and J by 2 bases. The CDR3 nucleotides are TGCGCCAGCAGATATAGCGGGGCCGACACAGATACGCAGTATTTT. It specifies CASRYSGADTDTQYF.

This clone was seen ten or more times. The genes are TRBV7-2 and TRBJ2-1, with 11 bases that match TRBD2. Looked up from germline, CDR1 is SGHTA and CDR2 is FQGNSA. Trimming took 5 bases from V and 5 from J; bases not matched to a gene: 17. The CDR3 is made up of 19 amino acids. CDR3 sequence reads: CASSQLGLAVIIEDNEQFF. The CDR3 bases are TGTGCCAGCAGCCAGTTGGGACTAGCGGTTATTATCGAGGACAATGAGCAGTTCTTC.

This clone was observed many times. The chain links TRBV28 to TRBJ2-1, with TRBD1 matching 7 bases. The CDR3 contains 14 residues. Germline trimming cut 5 bases from V and 7 bases from J; bases unmatched to any gene: 8. Germline loops: CDR1 MDHEN, CDR2 SYDVKM. The CDR3 nucleotides are TGTGCCAGCAGTATTTTGACAGGGATAAATGAGCAGTTCTTC. Protein product: CASSILTGINEQFF.

At least ten counts were recorded for this clone. The rearrangement joins TRBV28 to TRBJ1-2, with D perhaps TRBD1 (5 bases). This CDR3 comprises 14 residues. Germline values: CDR1 MDHEN, CDR2 SYDVKM. V lost 4 bases to trimming and J lost 0 bases, with 9 bases between them. The CDR3: CASSYGQSNYGYTF. DNA for the CDR3: TGTGCCAGCAGTTACGGACAATCTAACTATGGCTACACCTTC.

Many counts were recorded for this clone. The V and J genes are TRBV5-5 and TRBJ1-2, with 8 nucleotides matching TRBD1. V was clipped by 4 bases and J by 2 bases; unmatched bases: 4. This CDR3 has 14 amino acids. Germline V gene lookup returns CDR1 SGHKS and CDR2 YYEKEE (reference sequence). In DNA, the CDR3 is TGTGCCAGCAGCAACCGACAGGGGAACTATGGCTACACCTTC. Amino acids: CASSNRQGNYGYTF. Combining the CDR3 with reference TRBV5-5 and TRBJ1-2 gives the whole variable domain DAGVTQSPTHLIKTRGQQVTLRCSPISGHKSVSWYQQVLGQGPQFIFQYYEKEERGRGNFPDRFSARQFPNYSSELNVNALLLGDSALYLCASSNRQGNYGYTFGSGTRLTVV.

This clone came up many times. This chain links TRBV5-6 with TRBJ2-5; no definite D call. Germline-derived CDR1 and CDR2 are SGHDT and YYEEEE. Between the trimmed V and J ends, which lost 4 bases and 4 bases, there was a span of 17 bases. The CDR3 loop spans 15 amino acids. CDR3 coding DNA: TGTGCCAGCAGCCCGAGGATTGTAGGTTCAGAGACCCAGTACTTC. This encodes CASSPRIVGSETQYF.

This clone has ten or more counts. The CDR3 reads CASSLGQGASGYTF. For the CDR3, the DNA is TGCGCCAGCAGCTTAGGACAGGGGGCGAGTGGCTACACCTTC. The chain joins TRBV5-1 to TRBJ1-2, with TRBD1 matching over 11 bases. The germline gives CDR1 SGHRS, CDR2 YFSETQ. The ends lost 2 bases at V and 7 bases at J; junction bases unmatched: 4. The CDR3 is 14 amino acids.

At least ten counts were recorded for this clone. The chain uses TRBV7-3 and TRBJ2-5; D possibly corresponds to TRBD1 (5 bases). V was trimmed by 9 bases and J by 2 bases, leaving 13 bases between them. CDR3 length: 13 amino acids. The germline V gene encodes CDR1 SGHTA and CDR2 FQGTGA. The CDR3 loop is CASSQGSQETQYF. Written as DNA, the CDR3 is TGTGCCAGTTCGCAGGGATCGCAAGAGACCCAGTACTTC.

This clone was counted at least ten times. The chain is built from TRBV28 and TRBJ2-7; TRBD1 matches 8 bases. This CDR3 is 15 amino acids long. The junction had 8 bases not matched to a gene; V was cut back by 5 bases and J by 2 bases. From germline, CDR1 is MDHEN and CDR2 SYDVKM. CDR3 region: CASSDRDRGTYEQYF. CDR3 bases: TGTGCCAGCAGTGACCGAGACAGGGGAACCTACGAGCAGTACTTC.

This clone was observed at least ten times. The V gene is TRBV6-5, the J gene TRBJ2-7, with D unresolved. Germline loops: CDR1 MNHEY, CDR2 SVGAGI. This CDR3 has 13 residues. Trimming left V 0 bases short and J 4 bases short, with 7 bases between. The CDR3: CASSYSFTYEQYF. The CDR3 DNA reads as TGTGCCAGCAGTTACTCGTTCACATACGAGCAGTACTTC.

This clone appeared many times. The chain is built from TRBV15 and TRBJ1-3, with TRBD1 matching 7 bases. The germline gives CDR1 LNHNV, CDR2 YYDKDF (reference sequence). The CDR3 is 17 amino acids. The ends lost 1 base at V and 0 bases at J; junction bases unmatched: 6. The CDR3 DNA follows: TGTGCCACCAGCAGAGGCGGGACAGCTTCCTCTGGAAACACCATATATTTT. Amino acid sequence: CATSRGGTASSGNTIYF.

The chain uses TRBV21-1 and TRBJ2-5; TRBD1 is the table's D call, not checked against the DNA. TRBV21-1 is a listed pseudogene. The CDR3 extends over 15 amino acids. The CDR3 sequence is CASIWVRQGGETQYF. The CDR3 nucleotides read TGTGCCAGCATATGGGTAAGGCAGGGCGGAGAGACCCAGTACTTC.

This clone was observed many times. The chain joins TRBV7-2 to TRBJ2-1; 7 bases match TRBD1. Germline values: CDR1 SGHTA, CDR2 FQGNSA. The CDR3 length is 14 residues. J was trimmed by 4 bases and V by 5 bases; bases with no gene match: 5. The CDR3 DNA reads TGTGCCAGCAGCCCGGACAGGCTTTACAATGAGCAGTTCTTC. Translation gives CASSPDRLYNEQFF.

By sample fraction, this clone is medium-sized. This chain connects TRBV19 to TRBJ1-2; no reliable D call. The length of the CDR3 is 14 residues. Trimming shortened V by 1 base and J by 4 bases, and 10 bases separated the two germline ends. Germline values: CDR1 LNHDA, CDR2 SQIVND (reference sequence). For the CDR3, the DNA is TGTGCCAGTAGTATAGCGGCGGATACCTATGGCTACACCTTC. Translation gives CASSIAADTYGYTF.